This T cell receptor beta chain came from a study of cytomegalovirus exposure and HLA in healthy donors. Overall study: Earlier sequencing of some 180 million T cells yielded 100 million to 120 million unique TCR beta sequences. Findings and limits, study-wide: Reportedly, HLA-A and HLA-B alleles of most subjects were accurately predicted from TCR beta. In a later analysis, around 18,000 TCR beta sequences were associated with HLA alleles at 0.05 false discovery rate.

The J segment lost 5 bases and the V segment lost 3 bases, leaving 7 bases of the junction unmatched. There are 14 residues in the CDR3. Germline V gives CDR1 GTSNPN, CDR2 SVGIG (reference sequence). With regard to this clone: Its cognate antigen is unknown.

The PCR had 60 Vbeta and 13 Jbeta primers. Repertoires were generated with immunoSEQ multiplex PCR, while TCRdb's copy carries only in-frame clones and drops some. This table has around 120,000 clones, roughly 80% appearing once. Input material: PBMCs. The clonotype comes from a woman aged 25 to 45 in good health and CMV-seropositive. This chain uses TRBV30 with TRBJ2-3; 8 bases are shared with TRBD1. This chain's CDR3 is CAWRVRGPLDTQYF. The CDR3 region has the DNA TGTGCCTGGAGAGTCAGGGGGCCGTTAGATACGCAGTATTTT.